One and the same sample provided the 21 T cell receptor beta chains below, sequenced in a study of CD8 T cells in Susac syndrome. Random hexamers were used to reverse transcribe the RNA input (roughly 0.5 to 1 ug). TCRdb independently ran MiXCR on the immunoSEQ multiplex PCR reads; one entry per CDR3 protein. This repertoire shows roughly 150,000 distinct CDR3 sequences, 92% found once; its top ten account for more than 0.07%. The specimen sequenced was CD4+ T cells from PBMCs. All receptors come from a human donor in good health.

The chain uses TRBV14 and TRBJ2-7; unclear D gene. CDR1 and CDR2 (germline): SGHDN, FVKESK. Trimming took 1 base from V and 6 from J, leaving 10 bases between them. The CDR3 covers 13 residues. The CDR3 loop is CASSQGLGREQYF. DNA for the CDR3: TGTGCCAGCAGCCAAGGGCTAGGGCGCGAGCAGTACTTC.

The CDR3, as DNA: TGTGCCAGCAGTGAAGCTACACGGGAGACCCAGTACTTC. Protein product: CASSEATRETQYF. V is TRBV2 and J is TRBJ2-5; the D is unclear. Trimming took 0 bases from V and 5 from J, leaving 7 bases between them. CDR3 size: 13 residues. Per the germline V gene, CDR1 is SNHLY and CDR2 is FYNNEI.

This chain connects TRBV7-2 to TRBJ2-1, with D unclear. V gave up 1 base and J gave up 5 bases, with 12 bases separating them. The length of the CDR3 is 15 residues. The germline CDR1 and CDR2 sequences are SGHTA and FQGNSA. CDR3 nucleotides: TGTGCCAGCAGCTTAGGGTTACCCGGCAACAATGAGCAGTTCTTC. Translated: CASSLGLPGNNEQFF.

The count of this clonotype is one. The chain joins TRBV27 to TRBJ2-7; 14 bases match TRBD2. With 4 bases clipped from V and 10 bases from J, the junction kept 3 bases outside the gene matches. This CDR3 is built from 13 residues. Germline V gives CDR1 MNHEY, CDR2 SMNVEV (reference sequence). CDR3 loop: CASSSGTSGSQYF. Here the CDR3 DNA reads TGTGCCAGCAGTTCCGGGACTAGCGGGAGTCAGTACTTC.

The rearrangement joins TRBV9 to TRBJ1-4; tentative D call: TRBD1 (5 bases). The V end lost 4 bases, the J end lost 7 bases, and 20 bases lay between the germline ends. CDR1 and CDR2 (germline): SGDLS, YYNGEE. The CDR3 totals 16 residues. The CDR3 sequence: CASSYGTAGSGEKLFF. DNA for the CDR3: TGTGCCAGCAGCTACGGGACGGCCGGTAGTGGTGAAAAACTGTTTTTT. Full variable domain (missing parts from reference TRBV9 and TRBJ1-4): DSGVTQTPKHLITATGQRVTLRCSPRSGDLSVYWYQQSLDQGLQFLIQYYNGEERAKGNILERFSAQQFPDLHSELNLSSLELGDSALYFCASSYGTAGSGEKLFFGSGTQLSVL.

This clonotype was recorded once. This chain joins TRBV28 and TRBJ1-4; TRBD1 matches 10 bases. The length of the CDR3 is 15 residues. Germline assignment: CDR1 MDHEN and CDR2 SYDVKM. V trimming: 11 bases; J trimming: 5 bases; junction bases outside the gene matches: 11. The CDR3: CAAQTEGQGNEKLFF. CDR3 coding DNA: TGTGCCGCACAAACGGAGGGACAGGGGAATGAAAAACTGTTTTTT.

The CDR3 protein is CSARALQETQYF. CDR3 nucleotide sequence: TGCAGTGCTAGGGCCCTCCAAGAGACCCAGTACTTC. The chain joins TRBV20-1 to TRBJ2-5, with D uncertain. The germline V gene encodes CDR1 DFQATT and CDR2 SNEGSKA (reference sequence). Trimming took 3 bases from V and 1 from J, leaving 6 bases between them. The CDR3 contains 12 residues.

CDR3 in amino acids: CASLLCYEQYF. DNA of the CDR3: TGTGCCAGCCTGTTGTGCTACGAGCAGTACTTC. The V gene is TRBV3-1, the J gene TRBJ2-7; D unclear. V shed 8 bases and J shed 3 bases, with 8 bases lying between them. CDR1 and CDR2 (germline): LGHDT, YNNKEL (reference sequence). The CDR3 sequence is 11 residues long.

The chain couples TRBV2 to TRBJ2-2; D is unresolved. V gave up 10 bases and J gave up 3 bases, with 6 bases separating them. CDR1 and CDR2 (germline): SNHLY, FYNNEI. The CDR3 length is 11 residues. CDR3: CATSDTGELFF. CDR3 DNA: TGTGCCACCTCGGACACCGGGGAGCTGTTTTTT.

This chain links TRBV5-1 with TRBJ2-2; 9 nucleotides line up with TRBD2. Germline values: CDR1 SGHRS, CDR2 YFSETQ. The CDR3 has 16 residues. The V gene end was trimmed by 0 bases and the J gene end by 10 bases; junction bases not matched to a gene: 10. Written as DNA, the CDR3 is TGCGCCAGCAGCTTGGGTAACGCGGGAGGGAGAGAGGAGCTGTTTTTT. This gives the protein CASSLGNAGGREELFF.

This clonotype was seen only once. The chain uses TRBV4-3 and TRBJ2-7, with 7 bases fitting TRBD2. CDR1 LGHNA and CDR2 YSLEER come from the germline V gene. This CDR3 is built from 14 residues. V dropped 1 base and J dropped 5; count of bases not matched to a gene: 5. This CDR3 is CASSQGAGSHEQYF. For the CDR3, the DNA is TGCGCCAGCAGCCAAGGAGCGGGGTCCCACGAGCAGTACTTC.

The gene calls are TRBV18 and TRBJ2-7, with D hard to call. V was cut by 5 bases and J by 7 bases, with 9 bases left in between. CDR3 length equals 11 residues. The germline V gene encodes CDR1 KGHSH and CDR2 LQKENI. The CDR3 nucleotides read TGTGCCAGCTCAGACCTCGGGGAGCAGTACTTC. Protein: CASSDLGEQYF.

The V and J genes are TRBV7-3 and TRBJ2-3; a weak D match, TRBD2 (5 bases). Germline V gene data show CDR1 as SGHTA and CDR2 as FQGTGA. Trimming cost V 1 base and J 8 bases, with 10 bases left between them. The CDR3 contains 13 residues. CDR3 in DNA: TGTGCCAGCAGCTTAAGTCAGAGCGGTACGCAGTATTTT. Protein product: CASSLSQSGTQYF.

In DNA form, the CDR3 reads TGTGCCAGCTGTGAGTGGGACACCGGGGAGCTGTTTTTT. Translating gives CASCEWDTGELFF. The gene calls are TRBV7-2 and TRBJ2-2, with D uncertain. There are 13 residues in the CDR3. Germline V CDR1 and CDR2: SGHTA, FQGNSA. V was cut by 8 bases and J by 3 bases, with 10 bases left in between. Full variable domain (remainder filled in from reference TRBV7-2 and TRBJ2-2): GAGVSQSPSNKVTEKGKDVELRCDPISGHTALYWYRQSLGQGLEFLIYFQGNSAPDKSGLPSDRFSAERTGGSVSTLTIQRTQQEDSAVYLCASCEWDTGELFFGEGSRLTVL.

The rearrangement links TRBV25-1 to TRBJ2-3, with TRBD2 matching over 8 bases. CDR3 length: 14 amino acids. Looked up from germline, CDR1 is MGHDK and CDR2 is SYGVNS. J was trimmed by 5 bases and V by 7 bases; bases with no gene match: 8. The CDR3 DNA reads TGTGCCAGCATTGCGGGAGGCCGGGGAGATACGCAGTATTTT. Translation gives CASIAGGRGDTQYF.

In DNA form, the CDR3 reads TGTGCCAGCAGTTACTCGTGGTTTAGGCTGAGGACTGAAGCTTTCTTT. Protein product: CASSYSWFRLRTEAFF. The chain carries TRBV6-5 and TRBJ1-1; no reliable D call. V lost 0 bases and J lost 5, with 16 bases in between. Per germline, CDR1 MNHEY and CDR2 SVGAGI. The CDR3 extends over 16 amino acids.

On this clonotype: One end of the junction fails to match germline, which may point to a read error. The V call is TRBV20-1, the J call TRBJ1-1; D perhaps matches TRBD1 (5 bases). This CDR3 spans 11 amino acids. Per germline, CDR1 DFQATT and CDR2 SNEGSKA (reference sequence). The CDR3 loop reads CRTSRGNEVFF. CDR3 DNA sequence: TGCAGGACATCCCGGGGGAATGAAGTTTTCTTT.

The CDR3 bases are TGCAGTGCTAGCTTCAGCGGGGGCGACCCCAATACGCAGTATTTT. Its protein product is CSASFSGGDPNTQYF. The V gene is TRBV20-1, the J gene TRBJ2-3, with TRBD2 matching 8 bases. V lost 3 bases to trimming and J lost 7 bases; unmatched junction nucleotides: 12. CDR1 and CDR2 (germline): DFQATT, SNEGSKA (reference sequence). This CDR3 is 15 amino acids long.

The rearrangement uses TRBV2 and TRBJ1-6; no reliable D call. The CDR3 covers 12 residues. Germline CDR1 reads SNHLY; CDR2 reads FYNNEI. V dropped 4 bases and J dropped 8 bases, with 6 bases sitting between them. CDR3 coding DNA: TGTGCCAGCAGTGGTCAATATTCACCCCTCCACTTT. Translated: CASSGQYSPLHF.

The chain is built from TRBV29-1 and TRBJ2-1, with 10 bases identical to TRBD2. V gave up 4 bases and J gave up 4 bases; unmatched junction bases: 10. Germline CDR1 is SQVTM and CDR2 is ANQGSEA. The CDR3 has 16 residues. The CDR3 is CSVGAIAGGAYNEQFF. The CDR3 bases are TGCAGCGTTGGTGCTATAGCGGGAGGCGCATACAATGAGCAGTTCTTC.

The rearrangement joins TRBV6-2 or TRBV6-3 to TRBJ2-7; D unresolved. Trimming stripped 6 bases from V and 3 bases from J, with 21 bases between. The germline gives CDR1 MNHEY, CDR2 SVGEGT. There are 16 residues in the CDR3. The CDR3 bases are TGTGCCAGCAGCCGCACCCCATCAGCGAGTCACTACGAGCAGTACTTC. Translating it yields CASSRTPSASHYEQYF.